A single sample is the source of the 2 T cell receptor beta chains below, sequenced in a study of tumor-infiltrating lymphocytes in primary liver carcinoma. Starting material of 450 to 500 ng total RNA yielded TCR beta cDNA via a constant-region primer. The TCR beta library was amplified through three nested multiplex PCR rounds in a modified ARM-PCR procedure. Two initial PCR rounds of around 9 cycles each paired TRBV1-TRBV30 forward primers with a C-beta reverse primer. Via MiXCR, TCRdb re-called the multiplex PCR reads, giving one row per CDR3 protein. The sample lists 250,000 to 400,000 distinct CDR3 sequences; less than 75% were seen once. In addition to blood RNA drawn from unsorted whole blood, germline DNA was extracted. Sequenced input: peripheral blood. The receptor set was obtained from a man between 35 and 55 years old with primary liver carcinoma and hepatitis B virus infection.

Notes on this clonotype: A much larger clone lies one base from this, so it may be a read error. The rearrangement links TRBV12-3 or TRBV12-4 to TRBJ2-2; D might be TRBD1 or TRBD2, each matching 7 bases. The length of the CDR3 is 17 residues. CDR3 amino acids: CASITPRTGHVGGEPFF. The DNA of the CDR3 is TGTGCCAGCATTACCCCTCGGACAGGCCACGTGGGAGGGGAGCCGTTTTTT.

This clonotype was detected ten times or more. This chain connects TRBV6-1 to TRBJ2-1, with a possible D match to TRBD1 (5 bases). Germline V CDR1 and CDR2: MNHNS, SASEGT. Trimming shortened V by 2 bases and J by 4 bases, and 9 bases separated the two germline ends. This CDR3 is 14 amino acids long. The CDR3 is CASSEQGRYNEQFF. DNA for the CDR3: TGTGCCAGCAGTGAACAGGGAAGGTACAATGAGCAGTTCTTC.